What follows describes a single T cell receptor (beta chain). This clone turned up a few times. Its target antigen remains unknown. Base qualities are missing; no much larger clone stands one base away. The entire amount of isolated RNA was reverse transcribed using the High Capacity cDNA Reverse Transcription Kit, so the sequenced TCRB transcripts were expressed ones. Survey-depth immunoSEQ sequencing was performed on stem cell-like memory T cell samples, with an average of roughly 1 million total reads per sample. Sorted cells were lysed in RLT buffer, and RNA was extracted using DNase-treated RNeasy Micro or Mini kits according to cell number. To prevent cross-contamination, each cell subset was processed individually, whereas patient and healthy donor samples were processed jointly. The immunoSEQ multiplex PCR was used to amplify TCRB sequences from cDNA, yielding 87-bp fragments that span the CDR3 region. Sequencing of the amplicons was performed on the Illumina HiSeq platform. Under the source paper's analysis protocol: PCR bias was computationally corrected using synthetic template baselines, reads within Hamming distance 2 were collapsed, and singletons that could not be merged were discarded. Reads were aligned to IMGT to assign V, D and J genes, CDR3 length, and insertions or deletions at six rearrangement sites. Within each subset, clonotype counts were normalized to sorted cell number, after which true diversity and Gini coefficients were computed with the tcR R package. Repertoire sharing was quantified using the overlap coefficient calculated on TCRB nucleotide sequences. As stored in TCRdb, this immuneACCESS dataset retains in-frame rearrangements with V and J assigned. A fraction of the clones does not appear; measured against another copy, unresolved V genes explain less than half of the discrepancy, and the remainder lacks a known reason. The D gene and trimming were derived from the DNA, and the V and J assignments and clone size from that table. The sample yields approximately 18,000 clones; 40% to 60% were counted once. About 0.4% of the sample rests with the top ten.

This record comes from a study of beta chain features in type 1 diabetes (dated 2018 in TCRdb). About the investigation overall: Mean age, gender distribution, total cell number and subset yield were not different between patients and healthy donors. Regulatory and stem cell-like memory subsets were isolated from only 8 patients and roughly eight healthy donors, whereas naive and central memory subsets came from all 28 donors. The study compared TCRB repertoires of sorted circulating CD4+ T cell subsets between recently diagnosed type 1 diabetes patients and matched healthy donors. A total of approximately 100 million sorted cells were examined across all samples, and the number of cells per subset was strongly correlated with RNA yield. General findings and caveats noted by the study authors: Because the HLA sub-analyses included only small numbers of individuals, any influence of HLA type on TCRB rearrangement was left unresolved. Because cDNA was sequenced instead of genomic DNA, activated cells with high expression could be over-represented, although the groups did not differ in activation or CD3 levels. A moderate but significant shortening of TCRB CDR3 length was observed in type 1 diabetes patients in all four CD4+ subsets. PCR might favor shorter templates, but patient and control samples were amplified and corrected together, so any skew would affect both groups equally. Patients with type 1 diabetes made fewer insertions and deleted more nucleotides at VDJ recombination sites, implying thymic rearrangement abnormalities. The naive, central memory and regulatory TCRB repertoires appeared to resemble one another more closely among patients than among healthy donors.

Each donor gave one peripheral blood draw, about 110 mL on average, collected into heparinised tubes. A BD FACSAria II and a panel including CD45RO, CCR7, CD25, CD127, CD95 and CD27 were used to sort naive, central memory, regulatory and stem cell-like memory CD4+ T cells. Purity was above 95% for every sorted population. Right away, PBMCs were isolated by Lymphoprep density gradient centrifugation and were stained directly, with no culture step. Samples were stained and sorted in pairs, with one healthy donor and one patient per experiment, so that batch effects were minimized. The sequence derives from a young man in good health. The sequenced sample was stem cell memory CD4+ T cells from blood. This sample's cell subset or site label indicates: stem cell-like memory CD4+ T cells.

The encoded CDR3 is CAWGGRGHYEQYF. The DNA sequence is given as TGTGCCTGGGGGGGGAGGGGCCACTACGAGCAGTACTTC. The chain links TRBV30 with TRBJ2-7, and TRBD2 aligns with 7 junction nucleotides. Per the germline V gene (reference sequence), GTSNPN is the CDR1 and SVGIG is the CDR2. V ends up 5 bases short and J 3 bases short, with an unmatched junction base count of 7. Reading from cysteine to phenylalanine, the CDR3 counts 13 amino acids. The only DNA kept is the CDR3, 39 bases in frame from the first base.